This T cell receptor (beta chain) was sequenced in a study of T cells of healthy individuals. TCRdb re-analysed the 5' RACE reads in MiXCR, keeping a single row per CDR3 protein. The sample includes fewer than 75,000 distinct CDR3 sequences, roughly 15% of them seen just once. Trimming stripped 2 bases from V and 5 bases from J, with 15 bases between. The CDR3 is 15 residues long. The chain joins TRBV12-3 or TRBV12-4 to TRBJ2-5, with no clear D. This TCR derives from a human donor in good health. The DNA of the CDR3 is TGTGCCAGCAGTTTAAGGGCAGCCTCGGCTGAGACCCAGTACTTC. Protein sequence: CASSLRAASAETQYF.